This T cell receptor (beta chain) was obtained from a study of blood T cell repertoires in COVID-19 (dated by TCRdb to the early 2020s). Notes on the research overall: Samples covering the acute and convalescent phases of COVID-19 were provided by collaborators in the United States, Italy and Spain. Subjects who had been exposed to COVID-19, were actively infected with it, or had recovered from it provided the deeply sampled blood TCRbeta repertoires that made up the dataset. The prospective study material was composed of cDNA or gDNA derived from T cells, B-cell-depleted T cells, or PBMCs. Where available, HLA class I and class II types were obtained from metadata supplied by the sample provider rather than from assay-based typing. Sample metadata almost always included a de-identified subject ID, COVID-19 status, age in years and sex. Samples came from the ongoing ImmuneRACE study (first 160 participants) plus 1,254 subjects from 6 global collaborators. The repertoires were released in a freely available public database meant as a resource for research on the immune response to SARS-CoV-2. The research as a whole found: The amount of clinical and demographic metadata varied by source and participant and was provided uncurated.

TCRbeta CDR3 regions were amplified from genomic DNA using the immunoSEQ Assay, a bias-controlled multiplex PCR. The original methods were these. Nucleated cell counts per sample were estimated from amplification of reference gene primers within the assay. To quantify the absolute abundance of each unique TCRbeta CDR3 rearrangement, sequence reads were collapsed and filtered. For each sample, productive Simpson clonality was calculated as the square root of Simpson's diversity index across productive rearrangements. TCRdb carries this immuneACCESS record with in-frame sequences only. Its versions omit some clonotypes, under half of them owing to an unresolved V gene in the studies checked, with the rest unexplained. That table furnishes V, J and clone size, whereas the DNA furnished D and trimming. For this sample the table gives under 250,000 clones, of which roughly four fifths were detected only once. Together, the top ten hold about 2.4% of the sample.

Collaborating institutions collected whole blood in K2EDTA tubes following their own protocols. For TCRbeta analysis, collaborator samples were shipped as frozen whole blood, as isolated PBMCs, or as DNA extracted from either sample type. This clone was observed a few times. It has no known antigen specificity. No much larger clone exists at a distance of one base, and base qualities are not known. This clonotype was obtained from a woman in her fifties or sixties with acute or convalescent COVID-19. Sequencing was performed on peripheral blood.

The nucleotide sequence reads as follows: TGTGCCAGCAGTATAAATCCGAACACTGAAGCTTTCTTT. Its translation reads: CASSINPNTEAFF. The chain uses TRBV11-3 and TRBJ1-1; the D gene is not confidently resolved. Based on the germline V gene, the CDR1 and CDR2 sequences are SGHNT and YENEEA. The V end loses 6 bases and the J end loses 1 base, and a stretch of 9 bases separates them. The cysteine opens and the phenylalanine closes a CDR3 of 13 amino acids. The kept DNA is CDR3 alone, 39 bases in frame from the first base.